A single sample gave rise to the 14 T cell receptor beta chains below, sequenced in a study of T-cell reconstitution after alpha-beta-depleted transplantation in children (TCRdb year 2016). According to the study, the label for this sample's treatment or condition signals: allogeneic hematopoietic cell transplantation with graft depleted of TCRalphabeta T cells and CD19 B cells. Receptors were amplified or captured by PCR. The instrument was an Illumina HiSeq 2500. To normalize quantification of the TCRbeta repertoire, the TCR libraries were built with molecular barcoding that relied on unique molecular identifiers. TCRdb cleaned the public reads at Q25 with fastp, built clones with MiXCR and kept in-frame beta chains. Rows are unified per CDR3 protein, each entry keeping the most common DNA and genes. This sample gives about 78,000 distinct CDR3 sequences in total; about 14% of them show up just once. The ten largest make up 25% to 30% of the sample.

Sequenced material: PBMCs, mostly from graft donor cells, taken 180 days after TCRalphabeta/CD19-depleted stem cell transplant. The receptors stem from a male patient aged 2-15 years who had a stem cell transplant for acute lymphoblastic leukemia, so the T cells may come from the graft donor.

The chain is built from TRBV28 and TRBJ2-7, with D uncertain. The CDR3 runs 12 residues. Deletions cut 7 bases from V and 2 bases from J, with 9 bases between. The germline V gene has CDR1 MDHEN and CDR2 SYDVKM. CDR3 nucleotide sequence: TGTGCCAGCACCACCAGGACCTACGAGCAGTACTTC. It specifies CASTTRTYEQYF.

The CDR3 here is CASSLGGTSSYEQYF. CDR3 nucleotides: TGTGCCAGCAGCTTAGGGGGGACTAGTTCCTACGAGCAGTACTTC. The V call is TRBV7-2, the J call TRBJ2-7; 8 bases fit TRBD2. Losses at the gene ends were 1 base for V and 1 base for J; bases not matched to a gene: 3. The CDR3 is 15 amino acids. Per the germline V gene, CDR1 is SGHTA and CDR2 is FQGNSA.

The rearrangement joins TRBV7-2 to TRBJ1-2; TRBD1 aligns across 9 bases. There are 14 residues in the CDR3. Germline CDR1 is SGHTA and CDR2 is FQGNSA. V was clipped by 1 base and J by 5 bases; unmatched bases: 2. The DNA for the CDR3 is TGTGCCAGCAGCTTAGGGGACAGGGCTTATGGCTACACCTTC. Its translation is CASSLGDRAYGYTF.

The V gene is TRBV7-2, the J gene TRBJ2-5; 8 bases are shared with TRBD1. CDR1 is SGHTA and CDR2 is FQGNSA in the germline V gene. There are 15 residues in the CDR3. Losses at the gene ends were 0 bases for V and 2 bases for J; bases not matched to a gene: 2. CDR3 bases: TGTGCCAGCAGCTTAGCCGGACAGGGACAAGAGACCCAGTACTTC. Translating gives CASSLAGQGQETQYF.

This clonotype was seen a handful of times. The chain recombines TRBV9 with TRBJ2-2; 10 positions agree with TRBD2. CDR3 length: 17 residues. Trimming removed 1 base from V and 4 bases from J; junction bases left unmatched: 7. Germline values: CDR1 SGDLS, CDR2 YYNGEE. CDR3: CASSVSSGRAGTGELFF. For the CDR3, the DNA is TGTGCCAGCAGCGTAAGCAGCGGGAGGGCGGGCACCGGGGAGCTGTTTTTT.

This clonotype was seen ten or more times. This rearrangement joins TRBV20-1 to TRBJ2-3; D is uncertain. Trimming stripped 6 bases from V and 6 bases from J, with 10 bases between. Germline V lookup: CDR1 DFQATT, CDR2 SNEGSKA (reference sequence). This CDR3 spans 11 amino acids. CDR3 in amino acids: CSAARSDTQYF. CDR3 in DNA: TGCAGTGCGGCCCGGAGCGATACGCAGTATTTT.

This clonotype has only a few counts. The chain couples TRBV24-1 to TRBJ1-5; D is perhaps TRBD1 (5 bases). Trimming took 4 bases from V and 5 from J, leaving 11 bases between them. The V gene's germline CDR1 is KGHDR and CDR2 SFDVKD. The CDR3 totals 14 residues. CDR3 nucleotides: TGTGCCACCAGTGAAGAAGGGGCCTATCAGCCCCAGCATTTT. Amino acid sequence: CATSEEGAYQPQHF.

This clonotype was found a few times. The rearrangement uses TRBV5-5 and TRBJ1-2; 10 bases match TRBD1. CDR1 SGHKS and CDR2 YYEKEE come from the germline V gene (reference sequence). The CDR3 sequence is 17 residues long. The V and J ends lost 4 bases and 4 bases, in that order; junction bases with no gene match: 13. As DNA, the CDR3 is TGTGCCAGCAGCCCTGGGACAGGGGTGAGGGAAGGCTATGGCTACACCTTC. Protein: CASSPGTGVREGYGYTF.

This clonotype was picked up a small number of times. In DNA form, the CDR3 reads TGTGCCAGCAGCTTGGGGGTAAGGGCTTTCTTT. As protein: CASSLGVRAFF. V and J are TRBV5-6 and TRBJ1-1; D not certain. V lost 0 bases and J 11 bases, leaving 8 bases between the germline ends. Germline CDR1 and CDR2: SGHDT and YYEEEE. The CDR3 is 11 amino acids.

The chain carries TRBV7-6 and TRBJ2-7; maybe TRBD2 (5 bases). The CDR3 runs 12 residues. From germline, CDR1 is SGHVS and CDR2 FNYEAQ. Trimming removed 3 bases at V and 7 bases at J, with 10 bases between. The CDR3 sequence: CASSFKTGEQYF. Here the CDR3 DNA reads TGTGCCAGCAGCTTTAAAACGGGAGAGCAGTACTTC.

In this sample, this clonotype turned up a few times. The chain links TRBV5-1 to TRBJ1-2; weak D call: TRBD1 (5 bases). CDR1 is SGHRS and CDR2 is YFSETQ in the germline V gene. The V end was cut by 4 bases, the J end by 6 bases, with 13 bases between. The CDR3 is made up of 13 amino acids. CDR3 sequence reads: CASSPTVTDGYTF. CDR3 coding DNA: TGCGCCAGCAGCCCGACAGTTACTGATGGCTACACCTTC.

This clonotype was recorded many times. One junction end does not reproduce the germline sequence, and a read error may be involved. The rearrangement links TRBV7-9 to TRBJ2-2, with 9 bases lining up with TRBD1. The CDR3 covers 15 residues. Germline values: CDR1 SEHNR, CDR2 FQNEAQ (reference sequence). DNA for the CDR3: TGTGCCAGCAACCACGGGACAGGGAACCCCGGGGAGCTGTTTTTT. Encoded protein: CASNHGTGNPGELFF. Looking up the rest from reference TRBV7-9 and TRBJ2-2 gives the full variable domain: DTGVSQNPRHKITKRGQNVTFRCDPISEHNRLYWYRQTLGQGPEFLTYFQNEAQLEKSRLLSDRFSAERPKGSFSTLEIQRTEQGDSAMYLCASNHGTGNPGELFFGEGSRLTVL.

The chain recombines TRBV6-2 or TRBV6-3 with TRBJ2-5; TRBD1 aligns across 9 bases. V lost 5 bases and J lost 4; bases outside the gene matches: 5. In germline, CDR1 is MNHEY, CDR2 SVGEGT. The length of the CDR3 is 14 residues. The CDR3 coding sequence is TGTGCCAGCAGTACAGGGGGCTGGGGAGAGACCCAGTACTTC. This sequence encodes CASSTGGWGETQYF.

This clonotype was picked up a small number of times. CDR3 DNA sequence: TGCAGTGCTACGGGACATACCTATGGCTACACCTTC. Encoded protein: CSATGHTYGYTF. The chain employs TRBV20-1 and TRBJ1-2, with a tentative D call TRBD1 (6 bases). The CDR3 totals 12 residues. V lost 4 bases and J 4 bases, leaving 10 bases between the germline ends. CDR1 DFQATT and CDR2 SNEGSKA come from the germline V gene (reference sequence).